This TCR beta chain came from a study of cytomegalovirus exposure and HLA in healthy donors (dated 2017 in TCRdb). Concerning the study at large: In an earlier analysis of roughly 590 of the donors, about 270 Gb of sequence data and approximately 100 million unique TCR beta sequences from approximately 180 million T cells were reported. Roughly 300 gigabases of sequencing data and roughly 81 million unique TCR sequences made up an early release that covered nearly 650 HLA-typed donors. Of the 300 to 500 genotyped donors, over 80% were placed in the genetic ancestry cluster associated with self-reported Caucasian donors. The aim of the study was to test whether cataloging public T cell receptors could identify signatures of past pathogen exposure. The T cell repertoires of 700 or so subjects were profiled by immunosequencing and related to cytomegalovirus serostatus. Along with the roughly 610-subject first cohort, a separate validation cohort of 120 different subjects was used. To predict cytomegalovirus infection status, the study brought together high-throughput TCR immunosequencing, statistical association of individual TCRs with disease status, and machine learning. A later analysis re-analyzed previously published TCR beta repertoires from 550 to 700 donors and added high-resolution HLA genotyping to study TCR occurrence patterns. The later analysis used no new phenotypic data to find candidate immune exposures, relying instead on TCR beta sequences and their occurrence across donors. In an earlier analysis of roughly 600 of the donors, high-throughput TCR beta sequencing was used to judge whether each TCR beta V gene segment behaved as functional or pseudogenic. Alongside the repertoire data, information on donor age, sex, ethnicity and CMV serostatus was compiled. A later genetic analysis took genome-wide SNP genotypes for 398 of the 666 donors and used that subset as a discovery cohort. All discovery cohort repertoires had been generated using a single sequencing platform. HLA typing covered class I and class II loci at four-digit resolution. Typing coverage differed by locus: A, B, C, DRB1 and DQB1 were typed in about 620-630 donors, DQA1 in approximately 520, DPA1 in approximately 600, and DPB1 in 400 to 480. Because of strong linkage in the cohort, roughly five DR-DQ haplotypes were treated as single units for association and clustering. Among 398 genotyped donors of the cohort, an average of around 240,000 unique TCR beta nucleotide sequences were sequenced per donor, roughly a sixth of them non-productive. Results the study describes overall, beyond this receptor: The 87-base-pair reads could not distinguish some IMGT-functional V segments, including TRBV6-2 and TRBV6-3, so those segments were excluded. Linkage disequilibrium might explain the correlated functional status among segregating V segments, but an unknown experimental factor could not be excluded. For the cohort, immune exposure information was limited to CMV serostatus. According to a later analysis, most CMV-associated TCR beta chains appeared to be HLA-restricted, and the HLA associations seemed to be driven largely by CMV exposure. Because HLA typing was unavailable for some donors at each locus, only the typed subset was used in association tests. According to a later analysis, parvovirus B19, influenza, CMV and Epstein-Barr virus appeared linked to several top co-occurrence clusters. When HLA alleles, especially DR and DQ, strongly co-occurred, attributing TCR associations to individual alleles was difficult. In both the original and validation cohorts, the classifier was reported to diagnose cytomegalovirus status with high specificity and sensitivity. In vitro tests confirmed that a few of the cytomegalovirus-associated TCR beta chains recognize cytomegalovirus antigens. Specific HLA alleles were associated with roughly 16,000 TCR beta sequences at a false discovery rate of 0.05 in a later analysis. V-gene and J-gene trimming of TCR beta chains was associated with a missense DCLRE1C variant in a later genetic analysis, and the association was replicated in an independent cohort. In a later analysis, HLA-associated TCR beta chains showed more clonal expansion and lower generation probabilities than non-associated chains that were equally common. In an earlier analysis of approximately 590 of the donors, most TCR beta V segments were observed in productive rearrangements about 87% or about 30% of the time, broadly matching IMGT annotations. According to the authors, the approach could potentially be generalized to other disease states and immunological phenotypes. A cluster of highly shared sequence variants was judged likely to represent a technical artifact of the sequencing pipeline. According to a later analysis, TCR association rates differed among HLA loci, with DRB1 alleles showing the most associated TCRs and HLA-C alleles showing the fewest. A further reported finding was that TCR beta sequences accurately predicted the HLA-A and HLA-B alleles for most subjects in the first cohort. According to a later genetic analysis, donors in an Asian-associated ancestry cluster had fewer N-insertions in productive TCRs than the approximately 630-donor mean. Because counts were too low, seventeen rarely observed V segments, including chromosome 9 orphons, were excluded from the earlier analysis of 587 of the donors. Sequencing depth was assumed to be roughly uniform across donors in the presence/absence analyses, though that assumption may not hold. Most TCR sequences were seen in very few donors, while some public TCRs were found in many individuals. The study listed 164 TCR beta chains as associated with cytomegalovirus. This cohort had only TCR beta chains sequenced, and the lack of alpha or paired-chain data limited which features could be detected.

The cohort was made up of 666 healthy bone marrow donors. At the time of sampling, all cohort members were nominally healthy, though unrecorded immune exposures were likely present. The donor was CMV seronegative and belonged to the group of several hundred seronegative cohort members. A peripheral blood sample was collected from each donor, and TCR beta sequencing was performed on peripheral blood mononuclear cells. Genomic DNA extraction from the blood cell samples was performed with the Qiagen DNeasy Blood Extraction Kit. The library was prepared using the immunoSEQ multiplex PCR assay. For the multiplex PCR, a mixture combining 60 forward primers for TCR Vbeta segments and 13 reverse primers for TCR Jbeta segments was used. A multiplex PCR assay on genomic DNA amplified the CDR3 region of rearranged TCR beta genes. The Illumina HiSeq System was used to sequence the amplified TCR beta libraries as 87-base-pair reads. Per the authors' processing: A later analysis tallied about 77 million unique TCR beta chains across the 666 repertoires, and around 9.9 million of those chains were shared by two or more donors. Raw reads were error-corrected and collapsed into unique sequences with a nearest-neighbor algorithm that merged closely related sequences to remove PCR and sequencing errors. Alignment of CDR3 sequences to IMGT reference sequences was used to assign V, D and J gene segments. Each retained sequence needed at least a six-nucleotide match to both a V gene segment and a J gene segment. Rearrangements were called productive when the CDR3 lacked stop codons and stayed in frame with V and J; all others were non-productive. CDR3 was defined by IMGT convention, running from the second conserved V-encoded cysteine to the conserved J-encoded phenylalanine. In an earlier analysis of more than 550 of the donors, sequences lacking an unambiguous match to a single V gene segment were excluded. In an earlier analysis of 450 to 750 of the donors, a V segment was called functional when productive rearrangements were above 56.7%, and segregating when the standard deviation between donors exceeded 5%. A statistical classification framework was built to diagnose cytomegalovirus status from the catalog of TCR beta chain sequences. V and J gene assignment, in a later analysis, came from comparing TCR nucleotide sequences with IMGT/GENE-DB human TR gene sequences. A later analysis assigned CDR3 sequences and most-parsimonious VDJ recombination scenarios with the TCRdist pipeline. A later analysis defined each TCR beta chain by its CDR3 amino acid sequence plus V-gene family, and excluded reads lacking a unique V-gene family. A later analysis removed 592 highly shared, low-generation-probability nucleotide sequences to deal with suspected cross-contamination and a sequencing artifact. A later analysis calculated a clonal expansion index for each public chain from normalized within-repertoire ranks of inferred template counts. In a later analysis, generation probabilities were computed using a VDJ recombination model fitted to out-of-frame rearrangements, and the results were checked against IGoR. In a later analysis, hypergeometric tests were used to score TCR-TCR, TCR-HLA and TCR-CMV co-occurrence, with a repertoire-size bias correction applied to TCR pairs. In a later analysis, false discovery rates were estimated by permuting HLA or CMV assignments 20 times. A later analysis grouped co-occurring TCRs with DBSCAN, adding TCRdist sequence similarity when clustering within HLA-allele-positive subsets. For co-occurrence clustering, repertoires with fewer than 30,000 or more than 120,000 public chains were excluded, along with about five repertoires with anomalous nucleotide sharing. In TCRdb, the immuneACCESS table is reduced to in-frame sequences with V and J assigned. These tables do not hold every clone; where another copy was compared, an unresolved V gene accounts for under half, and the others remain unexplained. V and J calls and clone size come straight from that table; D and trimming were deduced from the DNA. This sample has about 280,000 clones in its table, and about 90% of those were observed once. Roughly 2.1% of the sample is in the top ten clones.

The CDR3 runs 13 residues from the cysteine to the phenylalanine. The sequence is cut down to CDR3 DNA, 39 bases in frame from base 1. Trimming accounts for 8 bases at V and 10 bases at J, while the number of junction bases matched to no gene is 11. CDR1 and CDR2, looked up from the germline V gene, are MNHNS and SASEGT. For this clone: The antigen it binds to is not known. Per-base quality was not reported, and no clone a single base away is much larger than it.

Rearrangement joined TRBV6-1 to TRBJ2-1, and 7 bases in between align with TRBD2. The clonotype originates from a woman under 30 in good health and CMV-seronegative. Sequencing was performed on PBMCs. The bases read TGTGCCAGCGGGTTTTTGGGGGGGGGAGAGCAGTTCTTC. This sequence encodes CASGFLGGGEQFF.